Below, 6 T cell receptor beta chains from the same sample are listed, as sequenced in a study of cytomegalovirus exposure and HLA in healthy donors. 60 Vbeta and 13 Jbeta primers were used in PCR. TCRdb's table, derived via immunoSEQ multiplex PCR, lists solely in-frame clones and lacks some. The sample has roughly 100,000 clones, roughly 77% seen once. Input material: PBMCs. These receptors all come from a man between 40 and 49 years old in good health and CMV-seronegative.

The V and J genes are TRBV10-3 and TRBJ1-2; 8 positions match TRBD1. CDR3 length: 14 amino acids. CDR1 ENHRY and CDR2 SYGVKD come from the germline V gene. Losses at the gene ends were 7 bases for V and 7 bases for J; bases not matched to a gene: 11. The CDR3 sequence is CAIKPQGAGRGYTF. In DNA form, the CDR3 reads TGTGCCATCAAGCCTCAGGGGGCCGGGCGTGGCTACACCTTC.

With regard to this clone: This CDR3 is also generated by other DNA sequences in the sample. The gene calls are TRBV7-8 and TRBJ2-2; 9 bases map to TRBD1. Germline CDR1 is SGHVS and CDR2 is FQNEAQ. The V segment lost 4 bases and the J segment 3 bases; nucleotides outside the gene matches: 6. The CDR3 loop spans 16 amino acids. Here the CDR3 DNA reads TGTGCCAGCAGCTCTCAAGGACAGGGGTACACCGGGGAGCTGTTTTTT. As protein: CASSSQGQGYTGELFF.

The V gene is TRBV12-5, the J gene TRBJ2-5; D gene uncertain. The CDR3 length is 13 residues. Trimming left V 3 bases short and J 2 bases short, with 7 bases between. Germline CDR1 reads LGHNT; CDR2 reads FRNRAP. Written as DNA, the CDR3 is TGTGCTAGTGGTTTAACAGTACAAGAGACCCAGTACTTC. Translation: CASGLTVQETQYF.

Worth noting for this clone: Its ends do not fully match the called genes, so a read error is possible. The chain is built from TRBV7-9 and TRBJ1-2, with 10 bases aligning to TRBD1. Germline CDR1 reads SEHNR; CDR2 reads FQNEAQ (reference sequence). This CDR3 spans 15 amino acids. The CDR3 sequence is CSSSLGQGVNYGYTF. The CDR3 nucleotides read TGTTCCAGCAGCTTAGGACAGGGGGTAAACTATGGCTACACCTTC.

The chain joins TRBV5-4 to TRBJ1-2; maybe TRBD1 (6 bases). Trimming stripped 4 bases from V and 8 bases from J, with 15 bases between. Germline assignment: CDR1 SGHNT and CDR2 YYREEE (reference sequence). This CDR3 comprises 13 residues. The CDR3 spells CASSRTRTAGYTF. The CDR3 nucleotides are TGTGCCAGCAGCCGTACAAGGACAGCCGGCTACACCTTC.

This chain connects TRBV11-2 to TRBJ2-5; TRBD1 matches at 9 bases. Germline V lookup: CDR1 SGHAT, CDR2 FQNNGV. The junction had 6 bases not matched to a gene; V was cut back by 5 bases and J by 2 bases. This CDR3 contains 15 residues. The CDR3 protein is CASSLGQGRQETQYF. CDR3 coding DNA: TGTGCCAGCAGCCTCGGACAGGGGAGGCAAGAGACCCAGTACTTC.